This TCR beta chain was identified during a study of CD8 T cells in Susac syndrome. Random-hexamer reverse transcription was applied to about 0.45 to 1 ug RNA. TCRdb analysed the immunoSEQ multiplex PCR reads with MiXCR anew, one entry per CDR3 protein. Of some 400,000 distinct CDR3 sequences in the sample, more than 80% were seen once. CDR1 and CDR2 from the germline V gene are SGHDT and YYEEEE. The CDR3 covers 15 residues. V lost 3 bases, J lost 0 bases, and 10 bases lay in between. The V gene is TRBV5-6, the J gene TRBJ2-1; no clear D gene. The sequenced material came from CD8+ T cells from PBMCs. This receptor was taken from a human donor with multiple sclerosis. As DNA, the CDR3 is TGTGCCAGCAGCTATACAGCCGTCTCCTACAATGAGCAGTTCTTC. Its translation is CASSYTAVSYNEQFF.